This is a list of T cell receptor beta chains from one sample in a study of blood T cell repertoires in COVID-19. TCRdb's copy holds only in-frame clones and misses some; the assay was immunoSEQ multiplex PCR. In the table there are approximately 300,000 clones, roughly 90% of which are singletons. Sequencing was carried out using peripheral blood. Receptors were obtained from a woman aged 25 to 39 with COVID-19, enrolled during active disease. CDR3s include the opening cysteine and the closing phenylalanine or tryptophan. Each record gives: clone size, J gene, V gene, D gene, CDR3 protein, CDR3 DNA. A D gene is named only where the DNA matches it firmly. Expanded clones are given a class, and other clones once, few, many or no size at all.

NA,TRBJ1-4,TRBV2,NA,CASTQLNEKLFF,TGTGCCAGCACACAGTTGAATGAAAAACTGTTTTTT
NA,TRBJ1-4,TRBV27,NA,CASSLSILGSEKLFF,TGTGCCAGCAGTTTATCAATCCTGGGGAGTGAAAAACTGTTTTTT
NA,TRBJ1-5,TRBV5-3,TRBD1,CARSDRGNSNQPQHF,TGTGCCAGAAGCGACAGGGGGAACAGCAATCAGCCCCAGCATTTT
NA,TRBJ2-3,TRBV18,NA,CASSPPGRGRLTDTQYF,TGTGCCAGCTCACCCCCCGGACGAGGGCGTCTCACAGATACGCAGTATTTT
NA,TRBJ2-7,TRBV29-1,TRBD1,CSVDRGAEQYF,TGCAGCGTAGACAGGGGAGCCGAGCAGTACTTC
NA,TRBJ2-3,TRBV11-3,TRBD2,CASSLGTSGRPTDTQYF,TGTGCCAGCAGCTTAGGGACTAGCGGGCGCCCCACAGATACGCAGTATTTT
NA,TRBJ1-1,TRBV7-8,NA,CASSLGQHNTEAFF,TGTGCCAGCAGCTTAGGACAGCATAACACTGAAGCTTTCTTT
NA,TRBJ2-3,TRBV29-1,NA,CSGAGPDTDTQYF,TGCAGCGGCGCGGGACCAGACACAGATACGCAGTATTTT
few,TRBJ1-5,TRBV28,TRBD1,CASSVRDRGHQPQHF,TGTGCCAGCAGTGTCCGGGACAGGGGGCACCAGCCCCAGCATTTT
NA,TRBJ2-5,TRBV7-2,NA,CASSMGLGRAQYF,TGTGCCAGCAGCATGGGACTGGGAAGGGCCCAGTACTTC
NA,TRBJ2-5,TRBV7-9,TRBD1,CASSSTGLGSWETQYF,TGTGCCAGCAGCTCGACAGGGTTAGGTTCATGGGAGACCCAGTACTTC
NA,TRBJ1-4,TRBV19,NA,CASSRLVTNEKLFF,TGTGCCAGTAGTAGACTGGTCACTAATGAAAAACTGTTTTTT
once,TRBJ2-3,TRBV20-1,NA,CSANLVDTQYF,TGCAGTGCTAATTTAGTAGATACGCAGTATTTT
NA,TRBJ1-1,TRBV5-1,NA,CASSLNQGGGEAFF,TGCGCCAGCAGCTTGAACCAAGGGGGTGGGGAAGCTTTCTTT
NA,TRBJ2-2,TRBV30,NA,CACTTRGELFF,TGTGCCTGCACTACGCGGGGGGAGCTGTTTTTT
NA,TRBJ2-1,TRBV5-8,TRBD2,CASSYGTSENEQFF,TGTGCCAGCAGCTACGGGACTAGCGAGAATGAGCAGTTCTTC
once,TRBJ2-5,TRBV7-9,TRBD2,CASSSRLAGGETQYF,TGTGCCAGCAGCTCCCGACTAGCGGGAGGGGAGACCCAGTACTTC
once,TRBJ1-2,TRBV18,NA,CASSPGDSSYGYTF,TGTGCCAGCTCACCAGGTGACAGCAGCTATGGCTACACCTTC
NA,TRBJ2-7,TRBV4-2,TRBD1,CASSNITGTGDEQYF,TGTGCCAGCAGCAACATTACCGGGACAGGGGACGAGCAGTACTTC